These 12 T cell receptor beta chains came from one sample sequenced in a study of cytomegalovirus exposure and HLA in healthy donors. PCR employed 60 Vbeta and 13 Jbeta primers. Some clones are missing from TCRdb's copy, which holds only in-frame ones; the method was immunoSEQ multiplex PCR. The data contain around 100,000 clones, over 65% of them singletons. The sequenced sample was PBMCs. Receptor source: a woman aged 35 to 49 in good health and CMV-seropositive.

V is TRBV5-6 and J is TRBJ1-1; unclear D gene. Germline values: CDR1 SGHDT, CDR2 YYEEEE. The germline V and J ends were trimmed by 0 bases and 0 bases, with 6 bases remaining between them. The CDR3 length is 14 residues. The CDR3: CASSLGQMNTEAFF. The CDR3 DNA sequence: TGTGCCAGCAGCTTGGGGCAGATGAACACTGAAGCTTTCTTT.

This clone showed up just a few times. This chain connects TRBV10-1 to TRBJ1-4; TRBD1 might be the D (5 bases). Germline CDR1 and CDR2: WNHNN and SYGVQD (reference sequence). CDR3 length equals 14 residues. Trimming cost V 6 bases and J 7 bases, with 15 bases left between them. The chain's CDR3 is CASRQQKGAEKLFF. The CDR3 nucleotides read TGCGCCAGCAGACAACAAAAAGGGGCTGAAAAACTGTTTTTT.

V gene TRBV7-9 combines with J gene TRBJ2-5, with 10 nucleotides matching TRBD1. The J call may be faulty, since TRBJ2-7 better matches the DNA end. The CDR3 sequence is 13 residues long. Germline-derived CDR1 and CDR2 are SEHNR and FQNEAQ (reference sequence). Written as DNA, the CDR3 is TGTGCCAGCCACCGGGACAGGGGTTACGAGCAGTACTTC. Translation: CASHRDRGYEQYF.

About this clone: Other DNA variants within this sample encode the same CDR3. This chain links TRBV6-1 with TRBJ2-7, with TRBD2 matching over 8 bases. J lost 3 bases, V lost 6 bases, and 7 bases had no gene match. The CDR3 loop spans 14 amino acids. Germline-derived CDR1 and CDR2 are MNHNS and SASEGT. CDR3 DNA sequence: TGTGCCAGCAGCCCTGGACTAGCAGGCTACGAGCAGTACTTC. Protein sequence: CASSPGLAGYEQYF.

The CDR3 loop reads CASGLRTGAPAISYEQYF. The CDR3, as DNA: TGTGCTAGTGGTTTGAGGACAGGGGCCCCCGCAATCTCCTACGAGCAGTACTTC. The rearrangement joins TRBV12-5 to TRBJ2-7; 9 bases line up with TRBD1. From germline, CDR1 is LGHNT and CDR2 FRNRAP. V dropped 2 bases and J dropped 0; count of bases not matched to a gene: 11. The CDR3 totals 18 residues.

This clone was observed a single time. This chain connects TRBV15 to TRBJ2-1, with 13 bases fitting TRBD2. This CDR3 is built from 15 residues. Per the germline V gene, CDR1 is LNHNV and CDR2 is YYDKDF (reference sequence). V dropped 9 bases and J dropped 0; count of bases not matched to a gene: 2. CDR3 loop: CATTSGRSSYNEQFF. For the CDR3, the DNA is TGTGCCACGACTAGCGGGAGGTCCTCCTACAATGAGCAGTTCTTC.

The V and J genes are TRBV14 and TRBJ1-2; no firm D call. Germline V CDR1 and CDR2: SGHDN, FVKESK. Trimming cost V 2 bases and J 8 bases, with 15 bases left between them. This CDR3 comprises 14 residues. CDR3: CASSQIGGGPGYTF. In nucleotides, the CDR3 is TGTGCCAGCAGCCAAATAGGAGGAGGTCCAGGCTACACCTTC.

This sequence joins TRBV28 and TRBJ2-7; D possibly corresponds to TRBD1 (6 bases). Per germline, CDR1 MDHEN and CDR2 SYDVKM. The CDR3 spans 13 residues. The germline V and J ends were trimmed by 5 bases and 3 bases, with 11 bases remaining between them. Written as DNA, the CDR3 is TGTGCCAGCAGTGACGGACAGTACTACGAGCAGTACTTC. Translated, it gives CASSDGQYYEQYF.

V usage is TRBV15 and J usage is TRBJ2-7; D is undetermined. The CDR3 sequence is 15 residues long. Trimming pared 1 base from V and 4 bases from J, leaving 14 bases between. Germline values: CDR1 LNHNV, CDR2 YYDKDF (reference sequence). CDR3 amino acids: CATSRGAQTMYEQYF. CDR3 coding DNA: TGTGCCACCAGCAGAGGGGCCCAGACCATGTACGAGCAGTACTTC.

The chain joins TRBV15 to TRBJ2-2; TRBD1 aligns across 7 bases. Germline values: CDR1 LNHNV, CDR2 YYDKDF (reference sequence). The V and J ends lost 4 bases and 1 base, in that order; junction bases with no gene match: 3. This CDR3 comprises 15 residues. This CDR3 reads CATSKRQGNTGELFF. Written as DNA, the CDR3 is TGTGCCACCAGCAAAAGACAGGGGAACACCGGGGAGCTGTTTTTT.

The gene calls are TRBV9 and TRBJ2-1; perhaps TRBD2 as D (6 bases). The CDR3 covers 15 residues. V was clipped by 0 bases and J by 1 base, with 8 bases between them. Germline V gives CDR1 SGDLS, CDR2 YYNGEE. Written as DNA, the CDR3 is TGTGCCAGCAGCGTAGACGGGAGATCCTACAATGAGCAGTTCTTC. It specifies CASSVDGRSYNEQFF.

The chain couples TRBV18 to TRBJ2-1; 8 bases agree with TRBD1. Germline CDR1 and CDR2: KGHSH and LQKENI. V was pared by 6 bases and J by 6 bases, with 7 bases of the junction left unmatched. The CDR3 is 14 amino acids. CDR3 in DNA: TGTGCCAGCTCGAAGACCGGGACAGGCAATGAGCAGTTCTTC. This codes for CASSKTGTGNEQFF.